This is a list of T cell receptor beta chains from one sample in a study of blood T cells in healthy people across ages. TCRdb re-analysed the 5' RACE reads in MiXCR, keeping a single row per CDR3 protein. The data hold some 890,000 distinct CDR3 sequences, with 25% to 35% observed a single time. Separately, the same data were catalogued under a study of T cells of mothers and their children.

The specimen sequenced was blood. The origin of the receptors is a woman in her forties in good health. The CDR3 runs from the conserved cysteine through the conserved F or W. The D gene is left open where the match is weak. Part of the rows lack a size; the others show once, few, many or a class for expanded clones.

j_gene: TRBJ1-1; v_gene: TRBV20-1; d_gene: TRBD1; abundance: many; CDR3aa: CSASSVTGASVIPNTEAFF; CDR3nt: TGCAGTGCTAGTTCCGTGACAGGGGCCTCTGTTATACCGAACACTGAAGCTTTCTTT
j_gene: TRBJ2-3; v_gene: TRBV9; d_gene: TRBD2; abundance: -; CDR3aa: CASSSRGDSTDTQYF; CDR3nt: TGTGCCAGCAGCTCACGGGGGGACTCCACAGATACGCAGTATTTT
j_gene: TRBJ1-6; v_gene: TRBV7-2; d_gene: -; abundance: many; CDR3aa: CASRGTESSYNSPLHF; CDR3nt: TGTGCCAGCAGAGGGACGGAAAGCTCCTATAATTCACCCCTCCACTTT
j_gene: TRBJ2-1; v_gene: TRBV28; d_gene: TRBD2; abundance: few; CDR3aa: CASSSPGTREQFF; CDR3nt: TGTGCCAGCAGTTCTCCCGGGACTAGGGAGCAGTTCTTC
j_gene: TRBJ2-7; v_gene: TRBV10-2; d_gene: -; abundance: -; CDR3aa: CASSEPKGTSPYEQYF; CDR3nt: TGCGCCAGCAGTGAGCCGAAGGGAACATCCCCCTACGAGCAGTACTTC
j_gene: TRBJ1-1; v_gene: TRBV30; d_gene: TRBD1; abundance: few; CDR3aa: CAWSEGVQGTEAFF; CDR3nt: TGTGCCTGGAGTGAAGGTGTACAGGGGACTGAAGCTTTCTTT
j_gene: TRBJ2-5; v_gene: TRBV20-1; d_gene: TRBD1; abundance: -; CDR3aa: CSAREGTVNGKTQYF; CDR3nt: TGCAGTGCTAGAGAGGGGACAGTCAATGGGAAGACCCAGTACTTC
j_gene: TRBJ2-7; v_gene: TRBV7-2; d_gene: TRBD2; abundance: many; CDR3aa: CASSQRLAVPYEQYF; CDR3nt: TGTGCCAGCAGCCAGAGACTAGCGGTCCCCTACGAGCAGTACTTC
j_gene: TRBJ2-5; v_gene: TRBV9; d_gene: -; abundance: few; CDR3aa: CASSQAGGAETQYF; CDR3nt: TGTGCCAGCAGTCAAGCGGGTGGGGCAGAGACCCAGTACTTC
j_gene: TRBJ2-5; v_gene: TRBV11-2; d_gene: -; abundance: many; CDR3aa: CASSPRTFQETQYF; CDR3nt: TGTGCCAGCAGCCCGCGGACCTTCCAAGAGACCCAGTACTTC
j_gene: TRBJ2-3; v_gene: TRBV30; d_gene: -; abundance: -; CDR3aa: CAWRVWADRTDTQYF; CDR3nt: TGTGCCTGGAGAGTCTGGGCCGACCGCACAGATACGCAGTATTTT
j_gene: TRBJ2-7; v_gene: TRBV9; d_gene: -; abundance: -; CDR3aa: CASSVVVGGLLEQYF; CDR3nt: TGTGCCAGCAGCGTAGTTGTGGGGGGCCTCCTCGAGCAGTACTTC
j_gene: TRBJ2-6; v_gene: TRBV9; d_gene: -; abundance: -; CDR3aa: CASRENEDLSGANVRTF; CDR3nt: TGTGCCAGCAGGGAAAACGAGGACCTCTCTGGGGCCAACGTCCGGACTTTC
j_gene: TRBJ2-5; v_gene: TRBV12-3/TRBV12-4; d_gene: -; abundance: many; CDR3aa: CASGIQSQETQYF; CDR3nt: TGTGCCAGCGGCATACAGTCTCAAGAGACCCAGTACTTC
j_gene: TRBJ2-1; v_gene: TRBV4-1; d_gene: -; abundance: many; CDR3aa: CASSQQASDEQFF; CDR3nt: TGCGCCAGCAGCCAACAGGCCAGCGATGAGCAGTTCTTC
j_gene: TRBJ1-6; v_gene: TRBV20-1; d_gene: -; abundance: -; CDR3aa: CSARDVVGTLNSPLHF; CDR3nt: TGCAGTGCTAGAGATGTAGTCGGGACTTTGAATTCACCCCTCCACTTT